This T cell receptor beta chain was sequenced in a study of T cells in Graves' hyperthyroidism and ophthalmopathy. Study-wide findings and caveats: Classification by a 13 V-J model distinguished ophthalmopathy from stable hyperthyroidism.

Ophthalmopathy patients showed a Clinical Activity Score of at least 3, NOSPECS grade of at least 4 and duration under 3 months. Uncontrolled infections, other autoimmune diseases, pregnancy or lactation led to exclusion of patients. About 10 ml fresh peripheral blood yielded the PBMCs. RNA transcripts yielded amplified TCR beta CDR3 regions. Initially, a first-round RT-PCR of the TCR CDR3 employed the HTBI primer set. TCRdb passed the multiplex PCR reads through MiXCR, listing each CDR3 protein once. Of 450,000 to 650,000 distinct CDR3 sequences listed, roughly 17% are singletons. The CDR3 consists of 15 residues. The ends were cut back, 4 bases at V and 1 base at J, with 13 bases in the middle. The germline CDR1 and CDR2 sequences are SGHDN and FVKESK. This clonotype was seen at least ten times. As yet, its antigen is unknown.

The sequence was collected from a woman aged 18 to 35 with Graves' ophthalmopathy. V gene TRBV14 combines with J gene TRBJ1-1; D is ambiguous. Input material: blood. CDR3 sequence reads: CASSPLAAENTEAFF. The CDR3 region has the DNA TGTGCCAGCAGCCCACTTGCTGCGGAGAACACTGAAGCTTTCTTT.